The 22 T cell receptor beta chains presented below share a single source sample, sequenced in a study of neurological immune-mediated disorders. TCRdb itself ran the 5' RACE reads through MiXCR, one entry per CDR3 protein. This table has some 61,000 distinct CDR3 sequences, about 4.2% appearing once. The sample was PBMCs. The receptor source for this set is a man aged 30 to 39 with multiple sclerosis.

This clonotype has at least ten counts. This rearrangement joins TRBV4-1 to TRBJ2-2; TRBD1 agrees at 7 bases. Looked up from germline, CDR1 is MGHRA and CDR2 is YSYEKL. The CDR3 covers 16 residues. Trimming removed 2 bases from V and 3 bases from J; junction bases left unmatched: 6. The CDR3 reads CASSQFTGEHTGELFF. The CDR3 DNA follows: TGCGCCAGCAGCCAATTTACAGGGGAGCACACCGGGGAGCTGTTTTTT.

This clonotype was detected many times. V is TRBV7-8 and J is TRBJ2-6, with a possible D match to TRBD2 (6 bases). The CDR3 spans 20 residues. V dropped 1 base and J dropped 0 bases, with 19 bases sitting between them. The germline V gene encodes CDR1 SGHVS and CDR2 FQNEAQ. The CDR3 region is CASSLVRQGGVPSGANVLTF. CDR3 DNA sequence: TGTGCCAGCAGCTTAGTTCGGCAGGGCGGGGTCCCCTCTGGGGCCAACGTCCTGACTTTC.

This clonotype was seen at least ten times. The rearrangement joins TRBV20-1 to TRBJ2-2; 9 bases fit TRBD2. The length of the CDR3 is 14 residues. V dropped 0 bases and J dropped 6; count of bases not matched to a gene: 2. The germline V gene encodes CDR1 DFQATT and CDR2 SNEGSKA (reference sequence). This chain's CDR3 is CSARERGGPGELFF. CDR3 DNA: TGCAGTGCTAGAGAGCGGGGGGGCCCCGGGGAGCTGTTTTTT.

This clonotype came up many times. The chain joins TRBV20-1 to TRBJ2-3, with D possibly TRBD2 on 6 matching bases. The germline gives CDR1 DFQATT, CDR2 SNEGSKA (reference sequence). The CDR3 is 13 residues long. DNA for the CDR3: TGCACGCCGCTAAGGCGGGACACAGATACGCAGTATTTT. Encoded protein: CTPLRRDTDTQYF.

This clonotype occurred many times. V usage is TRBV27 and J usage is TRBJ1-5; TRBD1 aligns across 8 bases. The CDR3 has 16 amino acids. The ends lost 5 bases at V and 4 bases at J; junction bases unmatched: 10. Per the germline V gene, CDR1 is MNHEY and CDR2 is SMNVEV (reference sequence). The CDR3 coding sequence is TGTGCCAGCAGTCCCCGGACAGGGATGGGTAATCAGCCCCAGCATTTT. Residues: CASSPRTGMGNQPQHF.

This clonotype appeared many times. No DNA is shown, since the ends of the CDR3 on it are uncertain; the CDR3 is the one TCRdb lists. The V call is TRBV21-1, the J call TRBJ1-4; TRBD1, the table's D call, lacks a check against the DNA. TRBV21-1 is shown as a pseudogene. The CDR3 contains 15 residues when both ends are counted. CDR3 protein: CASPSFGAGNEKLFF.

At least ten counts were recorded for this clonotype. This chain connects TRBV12-3 or TRBV12-4 to TRBJ2-5, with a possible D match to TRBD1 (6 bases). V was trimmed by 3 bases and J by 5 bases, leaving 13 bases between them. The CDR3 is made up of 14 amino acids. CDR3 sequence (DNA): TGTGCCAGCAGTTTCCAGGGGCGCAGGGAGACCCAGTACTTC. Its translation is CASSFQGRRETQYF.

This clonotype was counted at least ten times. The J gene is TRBJ1-6, the V gene TRBV15, with D unresolved. The CDR3 loop spans 13 amino acids. Germline CDR1 is LNHNV and CDR2 is YYDKDF (reference sequence). Trimming left V 11 bases short and J 2 bases short, with 10 bases between. CDR3 DNA sequence: TGTGCCTCCCGAGGCACCTATAATTCACCCCTCCACTTT. Its protein product is CASRGTYNSPLHF.

This clonotype has ten or more counts. The chain recombines TRBV20-1 with TRBJ2-1; 7 positions match TRBD2. This CDR3 has 16 amino acids. The V segment lost 7 bases and the J segment 5 bases; nucleotides outside the gene matches: 17. CDR1 DFQATT and CDR2 SNEGSKA come from the germline V gene (reference sequence). CDR3 amino acids: CSGTSLRRGKNNEQFF. The CDR3 DNA reads as TGCAGTGGGACGAGCCTGCGGCGGGGGAAAAACAATGAGCAGTTCTTC.

The sample holds many counts of this clonotype. The chain carries TRBV29-1 and TRBJ1-5; D gene unclear. Germline lookup yields CDR1 SQVTM and CDR2 ANQGSEA. The V end lost 3 bases, the J end lost 4 bases, and 10 bases lay between the germline ends. The CDR3 spans 13 residues. The CDR3 region is CSVETSGNQPQHF. CDR3 sequence (DNA): TGCAGCGTTGAGACGTCGGGGAATCAGCCCCAGCATTTT.

This clonotype was seen at least ten times. The chain employs TRBV12-3 or TRBV12-4 and TRBJ2-2, with 7 bases matching TRBD2. With V trimmed by 3 bases and J by 2 bases, 3 bases remained unmatched. There are 15 residues in the CDR3. CDR3 sequence: CASSFGLVNTGELFF. The DNA of the CDR3 is TGTGCCAGCAGTTTTGGACTAGTTAACACCGGGGAGCTGTTTTTT.

This clonotype occurred many times. The chain recombines TRBV12-3 or TRBV12-4 with TRBJ2-5; maybe TRBD2 (5 bases). The V gene lost 8 bases and the J gene lost 4 bases, with 17 bases spanning the gap. This CDR3 comprises 14 residues. CDR3 coding DNA: TGTGCCAGCGCCCGTGCCCGGGAAGGAGAGACCCAGTACTTC. Protein: CASARAREGETQYF.

Concerning this clonotype: A read error is likely, as this CDR3 ends without the conserved phenylalanine or tryptophan. The chain uses TRBV5-6 and TRBJ1-4; no definite D call. Germline CDR1 is SGHDT and CDR2 is YYEEEE. The CDR3 is made up of 13 amino acids. Trimming took off 4 bases at V and 2 bases at J, with 6 bases between the two ends. The CDR3 nucleotides are TGTGCCAGCAGCCTGGGGACTAATGAAAAACTGTTTAAT. It specifies CASSLGTNEKLFN.

This clonotype has ten or more counts. This chain uses TRBV6-6 with TRBJ1-1, with TRBD1 matching over 8 bases. Germline V gives CDR1 MNHNY, CDR2 SVGAGI (reference sequence). J gave up 4 bases and V 6 bases, and 13 bases lay outside the gene matches. The CDR3 covers 16 residues. As DNA, the CDR3 is TGTGCCAGCAGCCGTGGACAGGGTGTCCTTTTCACTGAAGCTTTCTTT. It codes for CASSRGQGVLFTEAFF.

This clonotype was picked up many times. The rearrangement links TRBV9 to TRBJ2-1, with D possibly TRBD2 on 6 matching bases. This CDR3 has 14 amino acids. The germline V gene encodes CDR1 SGDLS and CDR2 YYNGEE. Trimming stripped 0 bases from V and 7 bases from J, with 11 bases between. DNA of the CDR3: TGTGCCAGCAGCGTAGGAGGAGGGACGAATGAGCAGTTCTTC. It is translated as CASSVGGGTNEQFF.

This clonotype was seen a handful of times. At one end the junction does not follow the germline gene, possibly because of a read error. The chain uses TRBV7-2 and TRBJ1-3; D remains unclear. The CDR3 spans 13 residues. The germline gives CDR1 SGHTA, CDR2 FQGNSA. The CDR3 sequence: CASSSTNGKTIYF. For the CDR3, the DNA is TGTGCCAGCAGCTCCACCAATGGAAAAACCATATATTTT.

There are many counts of this clonotype. The chain couples TRBV5-6 to TRBJ2-5; D unclear. This CDR3 contains 12 residues. Germline V gene sequence: CDR1 SGHDT, CDR2 YYEEEE. V lost 2 bases, J lost 7 bases, and 9 bases lay in between. Here the CDR3 DNA reads TGTGCCAGCAGCTTCGGGCGTGGGACCCAGTACTTC. Translation: CASSFGRGTQYF.

Ten or more counts support this clonotype. The V gene is TRBV12-3 or TRBV12-4, the J gene TRBJ1-1, with 7 bases that match TRBD1. J gave up 10 bases and V 6 bases, and 11 bases lay outside the gene matches. The CDR3 loop spans 13 amino acids. The CDR3 region has the DNA TGTGCCAGCAGCCCACGGACAGGACCGGGAGCTTTCTTT. Its protein is CASSPRTGPGAFF.

A word on this clonotype: This could be a read error, since a much larger clone is one nucleotide away. It is likely a read error, because the conserved phenylalanine at the end of the CDR3 is missing. The chain is built from TRBV24-1 and TRBJ1-2; the D is unclear. This CDR3 is built from 11 residues. V gave up 5 bases and J gave up 4 bases, with 4 bases separating them. CDR1 and CDR2 (germline): KGHDR, SFDVKD. This CDR3 reads CATSGGYGYTC. CDR3 nucleotides: TGTGCCACCAGTGGGGGCTATGGCTACACCTGC.

This clonotype was observed many times. The chain is built from TRBV11-2 and TRBJ2-5; 7 nucleotides line up with TRBD1. Germline V lookup: CDR1 SGHAT, CDR2 FQNNGV. V shed 5 bases and J 5 bases; nucleotides not matched to a gene: 11. There are 15 residues in the CDR3. The CDR3, as DNA: TGTGCCAGCAGCCTTAATAGACAGGGAGCGGAGACCCAGTACTTC. This encodes CASSLNRQGAETQYF.

This clonotype was recorded many times. The rearrangement joins TRBV6-1 to TRBJ1-3; D uncertain. V lost 7 bases and J 3 bases, leaving 10 bases between the germline ends. Germline assignment: CDR1 MNHNS and CDR2 SASEGT. The length of the CDR3 is 13 residues. The CDR3 protein is CASKTGGGNTIYF. CDR3 coding DNA: TGTGCCAGCAAGACGGGTGGTGGAAACACCATATATTTT.

This clonotype was seen ten or more times. J is TRBJ1-2 and V is TRBV5-1; D unclear. The CDR3 is 17 amino acids. V shed 2 bases and J shed 4 bases, with 21 bases lying between them. CDR1 is SGHRS, CDR2 YFSETQ, per germline. As DNA, the CDR3 is TGCGCCAGCAGCTTAGTGAGACAAGGCCTCTCTACCTATGGCTACACCTTC. Protein: CASSLVRQGLSTYGYTF.